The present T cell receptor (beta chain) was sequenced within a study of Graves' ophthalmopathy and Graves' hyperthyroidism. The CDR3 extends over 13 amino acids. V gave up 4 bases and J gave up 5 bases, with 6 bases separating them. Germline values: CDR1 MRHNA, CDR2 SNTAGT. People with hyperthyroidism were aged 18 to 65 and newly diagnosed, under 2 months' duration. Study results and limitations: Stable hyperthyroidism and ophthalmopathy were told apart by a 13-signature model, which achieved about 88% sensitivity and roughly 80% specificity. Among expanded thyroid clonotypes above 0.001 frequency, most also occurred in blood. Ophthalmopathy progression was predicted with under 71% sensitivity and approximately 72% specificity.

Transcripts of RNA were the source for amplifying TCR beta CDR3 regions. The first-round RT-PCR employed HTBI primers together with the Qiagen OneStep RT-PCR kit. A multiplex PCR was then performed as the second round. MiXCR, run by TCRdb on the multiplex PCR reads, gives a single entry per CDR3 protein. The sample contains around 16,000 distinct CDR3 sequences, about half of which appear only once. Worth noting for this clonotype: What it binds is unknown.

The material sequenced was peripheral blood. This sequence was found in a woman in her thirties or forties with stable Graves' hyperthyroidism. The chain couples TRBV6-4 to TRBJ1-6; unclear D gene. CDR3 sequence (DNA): TGTGCCAGCAGTGTGGCCAATAATTCACCCCTCCACTTT. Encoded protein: CASSVANNSPLHF.